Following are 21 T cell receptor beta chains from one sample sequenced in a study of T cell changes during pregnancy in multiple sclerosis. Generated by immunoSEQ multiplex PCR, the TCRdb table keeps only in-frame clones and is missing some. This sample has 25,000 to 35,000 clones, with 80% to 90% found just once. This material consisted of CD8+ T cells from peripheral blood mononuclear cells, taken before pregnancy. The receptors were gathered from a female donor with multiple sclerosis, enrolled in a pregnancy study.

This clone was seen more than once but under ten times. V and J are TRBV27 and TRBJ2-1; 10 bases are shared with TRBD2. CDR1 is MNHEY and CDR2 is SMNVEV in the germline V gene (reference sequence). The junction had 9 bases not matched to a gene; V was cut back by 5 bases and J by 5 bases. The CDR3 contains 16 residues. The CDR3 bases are TGTGCCAGCAGTCAATCCCTAGCGGGGGCCAACAATGAGCAGTTCTTC. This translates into CASSQSLAGANNEQFF.

The CDR3: CASSETSGYTDTQYF. CDR3 coding DNA: TGTGCCAGCAGCGAAACTAGCGGGTACACAGATACGCAGTATTTT. V usage is TRBV6-4 and J usage is TRBJ2-3; TRBD2 agrees at 9 bases. V shed 6 bases and J 2 bases; nucleotides not matched to a gene: 6. The CDR3 consists of 15 residues. Germline V gene lookup returns CDR1 MRHNA and CDR2 SNTAGT.

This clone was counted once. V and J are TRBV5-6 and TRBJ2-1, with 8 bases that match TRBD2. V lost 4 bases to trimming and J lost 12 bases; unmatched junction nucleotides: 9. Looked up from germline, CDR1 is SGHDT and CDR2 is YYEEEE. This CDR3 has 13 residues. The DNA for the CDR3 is TGTGCCAGCAGCCCAGGGACTAGACTAACGCAGTTCTTC. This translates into CASSPGTRLTQFF.

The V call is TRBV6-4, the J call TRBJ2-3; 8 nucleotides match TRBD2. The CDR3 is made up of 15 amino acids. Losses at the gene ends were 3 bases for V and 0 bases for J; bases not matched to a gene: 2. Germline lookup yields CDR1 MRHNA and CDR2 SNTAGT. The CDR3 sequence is CASSELAGSTDTQYF. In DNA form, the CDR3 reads TGTGCCAGCAGTGAATTAGCGGGGAGCACAGATACGCAGTATTTT.

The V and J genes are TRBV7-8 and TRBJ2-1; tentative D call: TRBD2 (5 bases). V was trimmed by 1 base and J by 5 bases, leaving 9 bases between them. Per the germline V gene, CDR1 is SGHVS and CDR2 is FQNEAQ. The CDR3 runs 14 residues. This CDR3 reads CASSLEAGDNEQFF. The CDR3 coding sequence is TGTGCCAGCAGCTTAGAGGCCGGGGACAATGAGCAGTTCTTC. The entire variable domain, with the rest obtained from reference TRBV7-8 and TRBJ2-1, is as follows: GAGVSQSPRYKVAKRGQDVALRCDPISGHVSLFWYQQALGQGPEFLTYFQNEAQLDKSGLPSDRFFAERPEGSVSTLKIQRTQQEDSAVYLCASSLEAGDNEQFFGPGTRLTVL.

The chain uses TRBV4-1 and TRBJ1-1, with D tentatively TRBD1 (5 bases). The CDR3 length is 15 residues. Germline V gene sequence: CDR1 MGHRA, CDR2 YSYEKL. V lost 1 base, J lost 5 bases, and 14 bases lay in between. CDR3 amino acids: CASSQVSQGGTEAFF. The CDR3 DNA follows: TGCGCCAGCAGCCAAGTGTCGCAGGGAGGGACTGAAGCTTTCTTT.

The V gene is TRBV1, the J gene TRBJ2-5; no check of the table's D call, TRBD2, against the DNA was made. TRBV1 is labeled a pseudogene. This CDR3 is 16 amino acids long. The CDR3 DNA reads TGCACCAGCAGCCAAGATCTCGACTATTTGCAAGAGACCCAGTACTTC. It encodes CTSSQDLDYLQETQYF.

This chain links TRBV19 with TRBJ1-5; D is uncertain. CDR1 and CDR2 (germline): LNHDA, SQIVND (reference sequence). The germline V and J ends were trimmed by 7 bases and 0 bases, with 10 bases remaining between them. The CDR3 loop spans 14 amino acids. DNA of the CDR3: TGTGCCAGTATCGACAATTATAGCAATCAGCCCCAGCATTTT. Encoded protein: CASIDNYSNQPQHF.

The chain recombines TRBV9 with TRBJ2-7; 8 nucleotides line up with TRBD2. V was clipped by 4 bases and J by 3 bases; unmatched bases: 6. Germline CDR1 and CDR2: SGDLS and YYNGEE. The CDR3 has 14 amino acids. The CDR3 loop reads CASSSGGEGYEQYF. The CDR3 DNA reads TGTGCCAGCAGCTCGGGGGGGGAAGGCTACGAGCAGTACTTC. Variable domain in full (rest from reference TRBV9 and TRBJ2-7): DSGVTQTPKHLITATGQRVTLRCSPRSGDLSVYWYQQSLDQGLQFLIQYYNGEERAKGNILERFSAQQFPDLHSELNLSSLELGDSALYFCASSSGGEGYEQYFGPGTRLTVT.

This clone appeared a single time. CDR3 residues: CASSPLAGDSYNEQFF. For the CDR3, the DNA is TGTGCCAGCAGTCCACTAGCGGGAGACTCCTACAATGAGCAGTTCTTC. The chain recombines TRBV25-1 with TRBJ2-1; 11 nucleotides align to TRBD2. The trim removed 5 bases at V and 0 bases at J, leaving 3 bases unmatched. The CDR3 is made up of 16 amino acids. Germline-derived CDR1 and CDR2 are MGHDK and SYGVNS.

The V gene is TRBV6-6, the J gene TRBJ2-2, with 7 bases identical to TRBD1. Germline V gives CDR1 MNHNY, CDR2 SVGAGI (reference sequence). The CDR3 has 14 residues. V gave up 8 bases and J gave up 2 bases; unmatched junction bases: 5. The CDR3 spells CASGRQGNTGELFF. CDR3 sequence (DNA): TGTGCCAGCGGGCGACAGGGAAACACCGGGGAGCTGTTTTTT.

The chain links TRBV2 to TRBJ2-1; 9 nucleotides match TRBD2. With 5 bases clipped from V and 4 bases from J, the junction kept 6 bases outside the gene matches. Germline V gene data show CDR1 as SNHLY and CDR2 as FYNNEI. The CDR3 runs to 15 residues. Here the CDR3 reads CASSPWREGYNEQFF. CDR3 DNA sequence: TGTGCCAGCAGTCCGTGGCGGGAGGGTTACAATGAGCAGTTCTTC.

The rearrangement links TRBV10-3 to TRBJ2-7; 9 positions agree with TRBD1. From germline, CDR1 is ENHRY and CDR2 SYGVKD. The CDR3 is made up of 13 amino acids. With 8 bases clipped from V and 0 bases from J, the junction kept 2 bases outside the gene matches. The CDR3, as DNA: TGTGCCATCGGGACAGGGAGCTCCTACGAGCAGTACTTC. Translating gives CAIGTGSSYEQYF.

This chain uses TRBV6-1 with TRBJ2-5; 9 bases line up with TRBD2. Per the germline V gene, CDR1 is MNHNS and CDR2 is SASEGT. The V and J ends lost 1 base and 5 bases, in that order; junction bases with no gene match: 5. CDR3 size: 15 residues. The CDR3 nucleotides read TGTGCCAGCAGTGAAGTCGCGGGAGGGCCGGAGACCCAGTACTTC. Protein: CASSEVAGGPETQYF.

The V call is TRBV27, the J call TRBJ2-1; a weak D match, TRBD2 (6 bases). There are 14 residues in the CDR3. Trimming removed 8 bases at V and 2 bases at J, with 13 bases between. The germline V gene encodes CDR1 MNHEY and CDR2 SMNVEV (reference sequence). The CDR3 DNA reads TGTGCCAGCTCCCTAGCGCCAACCTACAATGAGCAGTTCTTC. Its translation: CASSLAPTYNEQFF.

The CDR3, as DNA: TGTGCCAGCAGCTTAGGAGGGGGCACTGAAGCTTTCTTT. Translation: CASSLGGGTEAFF. The genes are TRBV13 and TRBJ1-1, with D maybe TRBD1 (6 bases). V lost 0 bases, J lost 4 bases, and 6 bases lay in between. Per the germline V gene, CDR1 is PRHDT and CDR2 is FYEKMQ (reference sequence). CDR3 length: 13 residues.

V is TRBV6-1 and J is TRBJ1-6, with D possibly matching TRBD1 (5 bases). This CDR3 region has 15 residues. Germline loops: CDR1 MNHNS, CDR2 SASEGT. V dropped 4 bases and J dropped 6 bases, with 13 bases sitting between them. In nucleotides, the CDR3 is TGTGCCAGCAGTGGGTTAGGGGTTAGTAATTCACCCCTCCACTTT. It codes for CASSGLGVSNSPLHF.

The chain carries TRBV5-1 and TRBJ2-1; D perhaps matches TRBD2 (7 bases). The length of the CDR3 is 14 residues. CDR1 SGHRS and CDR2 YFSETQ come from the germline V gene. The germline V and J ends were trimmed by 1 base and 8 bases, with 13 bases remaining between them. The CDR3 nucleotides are TGCGCCAGCAGCTTGTCCGGGGGGCTCGATGAGCAGTTCTTC. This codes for CASSLSGGLDEQFF.

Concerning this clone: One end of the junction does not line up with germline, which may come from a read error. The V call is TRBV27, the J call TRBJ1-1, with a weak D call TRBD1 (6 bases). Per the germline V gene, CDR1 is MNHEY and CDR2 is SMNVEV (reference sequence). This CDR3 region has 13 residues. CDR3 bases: TGTGCCAGCAGACTAAATGGGGGCAGGCCGTCCTATTTT. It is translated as CASRLNGGRPSYF.

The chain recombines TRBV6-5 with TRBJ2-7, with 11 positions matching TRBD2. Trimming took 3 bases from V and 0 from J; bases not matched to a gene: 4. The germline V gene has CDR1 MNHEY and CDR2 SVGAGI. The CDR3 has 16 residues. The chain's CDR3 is CASSYSGGESSYEQYF. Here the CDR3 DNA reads TGTGCCAGCAGTTATAGCGGGGGGGAGAGCTCCTACGAGCAGTACTTC.

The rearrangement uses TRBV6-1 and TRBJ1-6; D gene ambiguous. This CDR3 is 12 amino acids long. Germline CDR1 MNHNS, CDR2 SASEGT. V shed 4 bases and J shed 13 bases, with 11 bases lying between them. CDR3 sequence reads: CASSGGIDPLHF. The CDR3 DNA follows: TGTGCCAGCAGTGGCGGTATCGATCCCCTCCACTTT.